This T cell receptor beta chain was captured in a study of blood T cell repertoires in COVID-19. About the research overall: Researchers got acute and convalescent COVID-19 samples from the United States, Italy and Spain. PBMCs, B-cell-depleted T cells, or T cells were the source of the cDNA or gDNA that made up the material.

The CDR3 extends over 13 amino acids. Per the germline V gene, CDR1 is MNHEY and CDR2 is SMNVEV (reference sequence). V gave up 5 bases and J gave up 11 bases, with 16 bases separating them. Per the study methods: Estimated nucleated cell counts came from reference gene primer amplification. This table comes from immunoSEQ multiplex PCR, and its TCRdb copy is limited to in-frame clones, with some not included. For V, J and clone size, that table is used; D and trimming come from the DNA. This sample has approximately 76,000 clones, with 86% found just once. The sequenced sample was peripheral blood. The J gene is TRBJ2-1, the V gene TRBV27, with D maybe TRBD2 (6 bases). The clonotype comes from a woman in her sixties with acute or convalescent COVID-19. The CDR3 here is CASSVRRETQQFF. CDR3 DNA: TGTGCCAGCAGTGTACGGCGGGAAACACAGCAGTTCTTC.